Listed here are 22 T cell receptor beta chains from one sample, sequenced in a study of identical twins. TCRdb re-derived calls from the 5' RACE reads in MiXCR, one entry per CDR3 protein. The sample yields 420,000 or so distinct CDR3 sequences, around a sixth seen once. Sequencing input: naive T cells sorted from blood. All receptors derive from a man between 50 and 59 years old in good health.

This clonotype was observed a few times. The chain joins TRBV7-6 to TRBJ1-3; D uncertain. The CDR3 is 13 residues long. Germline V gene data show CDR1 as SGHVS and CDR2 as FNYEAQ. V was clipped by 0 bases and J by 4 bases, with 4 bases between them. CDR3 in DNA: TGTGCCAGCAGCTTAGCGTTCGGAAACACCATATATTTT. Residues: CASSLAFGNTIYF.

This clonotype was picked up many times. V is TRBV28 and J is TRBJ2-7; D is undetermined. The ends were cut back, 2 bases at V and 7 bases at J, with 6 bases in the middle. CDR1 is MDHEN, CDR2 SYDVKM, per germline. The CDR3 has 11 amino acids. CDR3: CASSLSREQYF. The CDR3 DNA reads as TGTGCCAGCAGTTTAAGTAGAGAGCAGTACTTC.

V usage is TRBV4-1 and J usage is TRBJ2-7; unclear D gene. Trimming stripped 0 bases from V and 4 bases from J, with 19 bases between. The length of the CDR3 is 17 residues. Per germline, CDR1 MGHRA and CDR2 YSYEKL. The CDR3: CASSQDSLGIWGYEQYF. DNA of the CDR3: TGCGCCAGCAGCCAAGATAGTTTGGGGATTTGGGGTTACGAGCAGTACTTC.

This chain links TRBV6-2 or TRBV6-3 with TRBJ2-7, with 7 positions matching TRBD1. The trim removed 8 bases at V and 2 bases at J, leaving 6 bases unmatched. The CDR3 runs 13 residues. CDR1 and CDR2 from the germline V gene are MNHEY and SVGEGT. CDR3: CASHRTGAYEQYF. CDR3 DNA sequence: TGTGCCAGCCACCGGACAGGTGCCTACGAGCAGTACTTC.

This clonotype was recorded at least ten times. The chain joins TRBV28 to TRBJ2-3; D may be TRBD2 (7 bases). Germline assignment: CDR1 MDHEN and CDR2 SYDVKM. V lost 6 bases and J 6 bases, leaving 13 bases between the germline ends. CDR3 length equals 13 residues. This CDR3 is CASRGGGGDTQYF. The CDR3 DNA reads as TGTGCCAGCAGAGGGGGGGGTGGGGATACGCAGTATTTT.

The chain joins TRBV20-1 to TRBJ2-3, with D perhaps being TRBD1 or TRBD2 (5 bases each). V was trimmed by 0 bases and J by 2 bases, leaving 12 bases between them. CDR1 and CDR2 from the germline V gene are DFQATT and SNEGSKA (reference sequence). This CDR3 is 15 amino acids long. The CDR3 spells CSARDRWGYTDTQYF. As DNA, the CDR3 is TGCAGTGCTAGAGATCGGTGGGGGTACACAGATACGCAGTATTTT.

The V gene is TRBV7-3, the J gene TRBJ2-3; D is ambiguous. With 0 bases removed from V and 4 bases from J, the gap between germline ends came to 14 bases. The germline V gene encodes CDR1 SGHTA and CDR2 FQGTGA. The CDR3 is 16 residues long. The CDR3 loop reads CASSLTGSGGADTQYF. The DNA for the CDR3 is TGTGCCAGCAGCTTAACTGGGTCAGGTGGTGCAGATACGCAGTATTTT.

The chain couples TRBV12-3 or TRBV12-4 to TRBJ2-1, with TRBD2 matching over 9 bases. The CDR3 consists of 13 residues. The ends lost 8 bases at V and 6 bases at J; junction bases unmatched: 5. CDR3 protein: CASLLGLANEQFF. The CDR3 DNA follows: TGTGCCAGCCTTTTGGGACTAGCCAATGAGCAGTTCTTC.

This chain joins TRBV12-5 and TRBJ1-1, with D possibly being TRBD1 (5 bases). The CDR3 covers 13 residues. Per the germline V gene, CDR1 is LGHNT and CDR2 is FRNRAP. V was clipped by 5 bases and J by 6 bases, with 13 bases between them. This CDR3 reads CASGPSGTAEAFF. DNA for the CDR3: TGTGCTAGTGGTCCAAGTGGGACCGCTGAAGCTTTCTTT.

The count of this clonotype is one. The J gene is TRBJ1-6, the V gene TRBV28, with D tentatively TRBD1 (6 bases). In germline, CDR1 is MDHEN, CDR2 SYDVKM. V was cut by 6 bases and J by 7 bases, with 16 bases left in between. The CDR3 is 15 amino acids. The DNA of the CDR3 is TGTGCCAGCAGGTTTGGACAGCGGCGCAATTCACCCCTCCACTTT. This encodes CASRFGQRRNSPLHF.

This clonotype was recorded many times. The V and J genes are TRBV28 and TRBJ1-6, with D uncertain. This CDR3 contains 14 residues. Trimming took off 6 bases at V and 5 bases at J, with 11 bases between the two ends. CDR1 and CDR2 from the germline V gene are MDHEN and SYDVKM. CDR3 DNA: TGTGCCAGCAGCCTGAGCTGGAATAATTCACCCCTCCACTTT. Translating it yields CASSLSWNNSPLHF.

This clonotype was counted at least ten times. The V call is TRBV7-2, the J call TRBJ2-7; no firm D call. The germline V gene has CDR1 SGHTA and CDR2 FQGNSA. The CDR3 is 16 amino acids. V dropped 5 bases and J dropped 2 bases, with 19 bases sitting between them. The CDR3 DNA follows: TGTGCCAGCAGCGCCCAAGCGAACCGATTAACCTACGAGCAGTACTTC. It specifies CASSAQANRLTYEQYF.

Ten or more counts support this clonotype. This chain connects TRBV5-6 to TRBJ2-1; D assignment may be TRBD1 or TRBD2 (5 bases each). Germline CDR1 reads SGHDT; CDR2 reads YYEEEE. This CDR3 region has 16 residues. Trimming cost V 4 bases and J 3 bases, with 17 bases left between them. CDR3 protein: CASSRKAGTFYNEQFF. The CDR3 bases are TGTGCCAGCAGCAGAAAAGCCGGGACCTTCTACAATGAGCAGTTCTTC.

This clonotype was counted only a few times. This chain links TRBV2 with TRBJ1-2, with D possibly being TRBD1 (6 bases). This CDR3 is 15 amino acids long. Trimming took 4 bases from V and 3 from J, leaving 15 bases between them. CDR1 SNHLY and CDR2 FYNNEI come from the germline V gene. In nucleotides, the CDR3 is TGTGCCAGCAGTGCTACAGGGAGTACGGACTATGGCTACACCTTC. Amino acid sequence: CASSATGSTDYGYTF.

The chain combines TRBV7-9 with TRBJ2-5, with 10 bases that match TRBD1. The CDR3 has 16 amino acids. The J segment lost 5 bases and the V segment lost 1 base, leaving 7 bases of the junction unmatched. Germline V lookup: CDR1 SEHNR, CDR2 FQNEAQ (reference sequence). Written as DNA, the CDR3 is TGTGCCAGCAGCTTAGGGACAGGGGGGAGAAGGGAGACCCAGTACTTC. Translating gives CASSLGTGGRRETQYF.

The CDR3 sequence is CASTPGLVNTGELFF. The CDR3 DNA reads as TGCGCCAGCACTCCGGGACTGGTGAACACCGGGGAGCTGTTTTTT. The chain recombines TRBV5-1 with TRBJ2-2; D is perhaps TRBD2 (6 bases). The CDR3 runs 15 residues. Per germline, CDR1 SGHRS and CDR2 YFSETQ. V lost 6 bases to trimming and J lost 1 base, with 13 bases between them.

V and J are TRBV20-1 and TRBJ2-7, with TRBD2 identical over 10 bases. Germline V gene lookup returns CDR1 DFQATT and CDR2 SNEGSKA (reference sequence). V shed 3 bases, J shed 3 bases, and the junction held 8 bases outside the gene matches. The CDR3 is made up of 15 amino acids. DNA for the CDR3: TGCAGTGCTAGGAAGCGGGGGGGCTATGGCTACGAGCAGTACTTC. Residues: CSARKRGGYGYEQYF.

In the case of this clonotype: A much larger clone differs by one base, so this may be a read error. This chain joins TRBV29-1 and TRBJ2-1; 13 nucleotides line up with TRBD2. The CDR3 is made up of 17 amino acids. Germline V gene sequence: CDR1 SQVTM, CDR2 ANQGSEA. CDR3 coding DNA: TGCAGCGTCGAGGTAGCCGGACTAGCGGGAGTATTCAATGAGCGGTTCTTC. This gives the protein CSVEVAGLAGVFNERFF.

This sequence joins TRBV6-5 and TRBJ1-4; D is unclear. Trimming pared 0 bases from V and 7 bases from J, leaving 9 bases between. Germline CDR1 MNHEY, CDR2 SVGAGI. This CDR3 is 14 amino acids long. The CDR3, as DNA: TGTGCCAGCAGTTACTCGAGAGGGTCTGAAAAACTGTTTTTT. Amino acid sequence: CASSYSRGSEKLFF.

This clonotype was recorded many times. This rearrangement joins TRBV5-6 to TRBJ2-5; 7 bases map to TRBD2. Germline V gene sequence: CDR1 SGHDT, CDR2 YYEEEE. This CDR3 has 14 amino acids. The V segment lost 2 bases and the J segment 5 bases; nucleotides outside the gene matches: 6. CDR3 protein: CASSLTGTTETQYF. Written as DNA, the CDR3 is TGTGCCAGCAGCTTAACCGGGACTACGGAGACCCAGTACTTC.

J is TRBJ2-7 and V is TRBV18; maybe TRBD1 (5 bases). The V gene lost 4 bases and the J gene lost 5 bases, with 12 bases spanning the gap. The CDR3 runs 13 residues. Looked up from germline, CDR1 is KGHSH and CDR2 is LQKENI. In nucleotides, the CDR3 is TGTGCCAGCTCACAGGACATTTTCCACGAGCAGTACTTC. As protein: CASSQDIFHEQYF.

The J gene is TRBJ1-6, the V gene TRBV20-1; possible D gene TRBD1, 5 bases. The CDR3 covers 14 residues. V lost 4 bases to trimming and J lost 7 bases, with 14 bases between them. The germline gives CDR1 DFQATT, CDR2 SNEGSKA (reference sequence). CDR3 loop: CSANGGGVNSPLHF. The CDR3 nucleotides are TGCAGTGCTAATGGGGGAGGAGTGAATTCACCCCTCCACTTT.